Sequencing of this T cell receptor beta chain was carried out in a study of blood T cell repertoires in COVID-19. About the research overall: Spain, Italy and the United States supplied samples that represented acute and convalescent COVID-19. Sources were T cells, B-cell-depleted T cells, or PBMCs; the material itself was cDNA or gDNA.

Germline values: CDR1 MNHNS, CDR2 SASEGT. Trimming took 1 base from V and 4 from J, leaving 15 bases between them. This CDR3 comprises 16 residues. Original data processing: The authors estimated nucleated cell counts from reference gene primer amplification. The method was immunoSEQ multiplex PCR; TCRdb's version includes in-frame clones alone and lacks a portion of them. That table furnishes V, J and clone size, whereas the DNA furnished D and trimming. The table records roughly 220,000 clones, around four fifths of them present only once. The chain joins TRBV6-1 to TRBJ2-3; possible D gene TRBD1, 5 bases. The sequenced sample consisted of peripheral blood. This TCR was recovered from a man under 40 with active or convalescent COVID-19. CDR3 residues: CASSEEVGRDSDTQYF. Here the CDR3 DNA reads TGTGCCAGCAGTGAAGAGGTGGGGCGAGACTCAGATACGCAGTATTTT.